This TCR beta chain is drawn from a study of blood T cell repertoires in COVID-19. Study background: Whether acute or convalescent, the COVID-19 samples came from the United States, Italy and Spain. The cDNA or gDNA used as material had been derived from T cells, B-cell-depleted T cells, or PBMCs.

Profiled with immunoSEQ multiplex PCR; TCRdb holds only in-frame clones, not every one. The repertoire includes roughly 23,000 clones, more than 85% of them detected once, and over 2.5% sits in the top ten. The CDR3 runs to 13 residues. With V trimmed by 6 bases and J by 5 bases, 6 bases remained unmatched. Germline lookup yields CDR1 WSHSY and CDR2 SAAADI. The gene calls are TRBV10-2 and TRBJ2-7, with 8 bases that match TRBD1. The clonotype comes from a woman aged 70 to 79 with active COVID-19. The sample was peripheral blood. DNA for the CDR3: TGCGCCAGCAGAAGACAGGGGATCGACGAGCAGTACTTC. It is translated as CASRRQGIDEQYF.